This entry lists 23 T cell receptor beta chains sequenced from one sample in a study of identical twins. In TCRdb, the 5' RACE reads were re-called with MiXCR into one record per CDR3 protein. The sample holds over 600,000 distinct CDR3 sequences, about 20% seen once. Separately, the same data were catalogued under a study of T cells expressing NK-cell markers.

The source material was PBMCs. Receptors were obtained from a woman between 18 and 30 years old in good health.

This clonotype was detected a few times. The chain links TRBV15 to TRBJ2-2; D unclear. Trimming took 0 bases from V and 6 from J, leaving 11 bases between them. The CDR3 totals 15 residues. The germline V gene has CDR1 LNHNV and CDR2 YYDKDF (reference sequence). This CDR3 reads CATSRDRRWAGELFF. The DNA for the CDR3 is TGTGCCACCAGCAGAGATCGCCGCTGGGCCGGGGAGCTGTTTTTT. Based on the CDR3 plus reference TRBV15 and TRBJ2-2, the full variable domain is DAMVIQNPRYQVTQFGKPVTLSCSQTLNHNVMYWYQQKSSQAPKLLFHYYDKDFNNEADTPDNFQSRRPNTSFCFLDIRSPGLGDTAMYLCATSRDRRWAGELFFGEGSRLTVL.

The sample holds a few counts of this clonotype. The chain uses TRBV12-3 or TRBV12-4 and TRBJ2-7, with unresolved D. The CDR3 is 13 amino acids. Trimming took off 4 bases at V and 0 bases at J, with 7 bases between the two ends. CDR3 DNA sequence: TGTGCCAGCAGTTCACTTAGCTCCTACGAGCAGTACTTC. It codes for CASSSLSSYEQYF.

The V and J genes are TRBV9 and TRBJ2-5; TRBD2 aligns across 8 bases. V was pared by 3 bases and J by 6 bases, with 7 bases of the junction left unmatched. Germline lookup yields CDR1 SGDLS and CDR2 YYNGEE. The CDR3 is made up of 14 amino acids. The CDR3 loop is CASSAPGLVQTQYF. CDR3 nucleotides: TGTGCCAGCAGCGCACCGGGACTAGTGCAGACCCAGTACTTC.

About this clonotype itself: A read error is possible here, since a much larger clone lies one base away. The genes are TRBV20-1 and TRBJ2-1; 8 bases agree with TRBD2. J lost 4 bases, V lost 4 bases, and 3 bases had no gene match. The germline gives CDR1 DFQATT, CDR2 SNEGSKA (reference sequence). The CDR3 contains 13 residues. The CDR3 region is CSAKLAAYNEQFF. The DNA of the CDR3 is TGCAGTGCTAAACTAGCGGCTTACAATGAGCAGTTCTTC.

This clonotype occurred a few times. The chain recombines TRBV10-3 with TRBJ1-1; TRBD1 might be the D (5 bases). V lost 8 bases to trimming and J lost 4 bases, with 14 bases between them. This CDR3 is built from 13 residues. Germline V gives CDR1 ENHRY, CDR2 SYGVKD. CDR3 DNA: TGTGCCATCTCAGACGGGGGAGGCACTGAAGCTTTCTTT. Protein: CAISDGGGTEAFF.

This clonotype was counted ten times or more. The gene calls are TRBV12-3 or TRBV12-4 and TRBJ2-6; no firm D call. V was clipped by 5 bases and J by 0 bases, with 2 bases between them. The CDR3 extends over 13 amino acids. CDR3 loop: CASSSSGANVLTF. DNA of the CDR3: TGTGCCAGCAGTAGCTCTGGGGCCAACGTCCTGACTTTC.

The V gene is TRBV15, the J gene TRBJ1-2; D is perhaps TRBD1 (6 bases). Germline-derived CDR1 and CDR2 are LNHNV and YYDKDF (reference sequence). V lost 9 bases, J lost 0 bases, and 17 bases lay in between. This CDR3 is built from 15 residues. The CDR3 sequence: CATNGTSLTNYGYTF. In DNA form, the CDR3 reads TGTGCCACAAACGGGACATCCCTAACTAACTATGGCTACACCTTC.

The table lists this clonotype with a few counts. CDR3 in amino acids: CASAKTGRQTQYF. Here the CDR3 DNA reads TGTGCCAGCGCGAAGACAGGGCGACAGACCCAGTACTTC. The J gene is TRBJ2-5, the V gene TRBV12-3 or TRBV12-4; 7 bases fit TRBD1. Losses at the gene ends were 8 bases for V and 6 bases for J; bases not matched to a gene: 9. The CDR3 loop spans 13 amino acids.

With regard to this clonotype: One end of the junction is discordant with germline, which a read error may explain. V gene TRBV12-3 or TRBV12-4 combines with J gene TRBJ1-5; TRBD1 aligns across 8 bases. The CDR3 covers 14 residues. CDR3 sequence (DNA): TGTGTCAGCAGTCTTCGACAGGGGCTACAGCCCCAGCATTTT. Protein product: CVSSLRQGLQPQHF.

This clonotype has more than one count but fewer than ten. This rearrangement joins TRBV10-3 to TRBJ2-7, with 7 bases aligning to TRBD1. The ends lost 7 bases at V and 2 bases at J; junction bases unmatched: 8. Germline CDR1 ENHRY, CDR2 SYGVKD. The CDR3 has 14 residues. CDR3: CAIIPTGTAYEQYF. The CDR3 DNA is TGTGCCATCATACCGACAGGGACCGCCTACGAGCAGTACTTC.

This clonotype was recorded a few times. The chain couples TRBV5-1 to TRBJ1-6; D gene ambiguous. Germline V gives CDR1 SGHRS, CDR2 YFSETQ. Trimming took 0 bases from V and 7 from J, leaving 11 bases between them. The CDR3 totals 15 residues. In DNA form, the CDR3 reads TGCGCCAGCAGCTTGGGACAAGGGATGAATTCACCCCTCCACTTT. It translates to CASSLGQGMNSPLHF.

This chain connects TRBV7-3 to TRBJ2-1, with 7 positions matching TRBD1. The CDR3 is made up of 15 amino acids. Germline loops: CDR1 SGHTA, CDR2 FQGTGA. J lost 7 bases, V lost 6 bases, and 12 bases had no gene match. The CDR3 is CASSPQGQFQNEQFF. CDR3 coding DNA: TGTGCCAGCAGTCCCCAGGGACAGTTCCAGAATGAGCAGTTCTTC.

The rearrangement links TRBV7-6 to TRBJ2-7; TRBD1 aligns across 9 bases. CDR1 is SGHVS, CDR2 FNYEAQ, per germline. The CDR3 is 15 residues long. V was clipped by 2 bases and J by 3 bases; unmatched bases: 5. The CDR3 DNA reads as TGTGCCAGCAGCTTACGGGGACAGGGAGGCTACGAGCAGTACTTC. Translating gives CASSLRGQGGYEQYF.

This clonotype was picked up many times. This sequence joins TRBV7-2 and TRBJ1-2; possibly TRBD1 for D (6 bases). The germline CDR1 and CDR2 sequences are SGHTA and FQGNSA. V lost 5 bases, J lost 0 bases, and 10 bases lay in between. The CDR3 has 14 amino acids. The CDR3, as DNA: TGTGCCAGCAGCACGTGGACAGCTAACTATGGCTACACCTTC. Encoded protein: CASSTWTANYGYTF.

A few counts support this clonotype. The gene calls are TRBV4-1 and TRBJ2-7; D not certain. V was shortened by 6 bases and J by 0 bases, with 12 bases between the two germline ends. CDR1 and CDR2 from the germline V gene are MGHRA and YSYEKL. This CDR3 region has 14 residues. The CDR3 protein is CASRSHWGSYEQYF. CDR3 sequence (DNA): TGCGCCAGCAGGTCTCATTGGGGCTCCTACGAGCAGTACTTC.

This rearrangement joins TRBV3-1 to TRBJ2-3; D might be TRBD2 (6 bases). This CDR3 comprises 12 residues. V lost 5 bases, J lost 8 bases, and 11 bases lay in between. Looked up from germline, CDR1 is LGHDT and CDR2 is YNNKEL (reference sequence). The CDR3 coding sequence is TGTGCCAGCAGCGGATTTAGCGGTACGCAGTATTTT. Translating gives CASSGFSGTQYF.

The chain couples TRBV20-1 to TRBJ2-1, with 8 bases identical to TRBD1. CDR1 is DFQATT, CDR2 SNEGSKA, per germline (reference sequence). The CDR3 is 13 amino acids. V was pared by 3 bases and J by 7 bases, with 5 bases of the junction left unmatched. The CDR3 sequence is CSASRGRGNEQFF. The DNA of the CDR3 is TGCAGTGCTAGCAGGGGGCGCGGGAATGAGCAGTTCTTC.

This clonotype has more than one count but fewer than ten. This sequence joins TRBV4-3 and TRBJ1-5; D gene ambiguous. V was cut by 0 bases and J by 5 bases, with 8 bases left in between. CDR1 and CDR2 from the germline V gene are LGHNA and YSLEER. The CDR3 runs to 14 residues. In nucleotides, the CDR3 is TGCGCCAGCAGCCAAGAGGGCAGAGATCAGCCCCAGCATTTT. Translating it yields CASSQEGRDQPQHF.

J is TRBJ1-1 and V is TRBV12-3 or TRBV12-4; 8 nucleotides line up with TRBD1. CDR3 length: 17 residues. With V trimmed by 5 bases and J by 5 bases, 16 bases remained unmatched. CDR3 sequence: CASSLTLMTGVGTEAFF. CDR3 DNA sequence: TGTGCCAGCAGTCTAACCCTCATGACAGGGGTTGGGACTGAAGCTTTCTTT.

This rearrangement joins TRBV4-1 to TRBJ2-1; tentatively, D is TRBD1 or TRBD2 (5 bases each). V lost 1 base, J lost 6 bases, and 13 bases lay in between. CDR1 is MGHRA and CDR2 is YSYEKL in the germline V gene. The CDR3 is made up of 15 amino acids. The CDR3 bases are TGCGCCAGCAGCCAAGTTGATCGAGGGGTCAATGAGCAGTTCTTC. Translation gives CASSQVDRGVNEQFF.

This rearrangement joins TRBV3-1 to TRBJ2-7; 8 bases map to TRBD2. The CDR3 contains 14 residues. The J segment lost 2 bases and the V segment lost 4 bases, leaving 4 bases of the junction unmatched. Germline CDR1 LGHDT, CDR2 YNNKEL (reference sequence). CDR3: CASSLMGLAYEQYF. DNA for the CDR3: TGTGCCAGCAGCCTAATGGGACTAGCCTACGAGCAGTACTTC.

The chain links TRBV5-6 to TRBJ1-2; the D gene is possibly TRBD1 (6 bases). Germline loops: CDR1 SGHDT, CDR2 YYEEEE. The CDR3 sequence is 14 residues long. V dropped 4 bases and J dropped 2 bases, with 12 bases sitting between them. The CDR3 loop reads CASSTQQGNYGYTF. The CDR3 DNA reads as TGTGCCAGCAGCACCCAACAGGGCAACTATGGCTACACCTTC.

The sample holds a few counts of this clonotype. The rearrangement joins TRBV20-1 to TRBJ2-3, with D possibly TRBD2 on 6 matching bases. This CDR3 has 15 residues. Germline values: CDR1 DFQATT, CDR2 SNEGSKA (reference sequence). The V end lost 6 bases, the J end lost 0 bases, and 16 bases lay between the germline ends. In DNA, the CDR3 is TGCAGTGCCCCGGTGGCGGGGTGGAGCACAGATACGCAGTATTTT. Its translation is CSAPVAGWSTDTQYF.